At least ten counts were recorded for the clone carrying this T cell receptor beta chain. Antigen unknown. The sample belongs to a study of early T cells in non-severe SARS-CoV-2 infection. Separate cDNA molecules each had unique molecular identifiers attached to them. MiXCR, applied by TCRdb to the 5' RACE reads, yields one record per CDR3 protein. The sample has roughly 52,000 distinct CDR3 sequences, 5.5% to 8.5% seen once. Study findings and constraints: Anti-spike CD8 specificities were favored by VDJdb matching, whose results missed private and CD4 specificities.

Germline lookup yields CDR1 LGHNA and CDR2 YNFKEQ. The trim removed 4 bases at V and 3 bases at J, leaving 7 bases unmatched. The CDR3 contains 15 residues. Source: whole blood, taken at baseline. This chain connects TRBV4-2 to TRBJ2-7, with 9 nucleotides matching TRBD2. This TCR was recovered from an adult who was a healthcare worker with PCR-confirmed SARS-CoV-2 infection or an uninfected control (not recorded which). CDR3 protein: CASSPSAGGHYEQYF. CDR3 in DNA: TGTGCCAGCAGCCCCTCGGCGGGGGGGCACTACGAGCAGTACTTC.